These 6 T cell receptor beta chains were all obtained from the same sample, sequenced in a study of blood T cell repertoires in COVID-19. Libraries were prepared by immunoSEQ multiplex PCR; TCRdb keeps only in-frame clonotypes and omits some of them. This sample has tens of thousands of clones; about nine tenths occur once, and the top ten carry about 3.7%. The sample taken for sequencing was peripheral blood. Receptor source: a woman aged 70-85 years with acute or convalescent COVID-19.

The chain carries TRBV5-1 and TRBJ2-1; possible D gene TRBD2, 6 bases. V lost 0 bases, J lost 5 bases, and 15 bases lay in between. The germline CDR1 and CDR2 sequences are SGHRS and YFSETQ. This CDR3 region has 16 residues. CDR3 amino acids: CASSLASGLLNNEQFF. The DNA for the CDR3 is TGCGCCAGCAGCTTGGCCAGTGGACTACTAAACAATGAGCAGTTCTTC.

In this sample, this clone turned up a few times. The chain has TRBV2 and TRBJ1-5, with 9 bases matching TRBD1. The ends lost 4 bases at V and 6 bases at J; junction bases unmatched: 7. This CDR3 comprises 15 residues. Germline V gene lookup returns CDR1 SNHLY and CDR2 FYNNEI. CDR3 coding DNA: TGTGCCAGCAGTGGAGGGGACAGGGCGCTTCAGCCCCAGCATTTT. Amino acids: CASSGGDRALQPQHF.

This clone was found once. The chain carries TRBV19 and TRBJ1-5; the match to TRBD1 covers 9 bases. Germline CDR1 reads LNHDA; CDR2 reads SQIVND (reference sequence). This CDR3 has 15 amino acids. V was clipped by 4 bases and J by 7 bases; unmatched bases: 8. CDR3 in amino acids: CASSTGQGGLQPQHF. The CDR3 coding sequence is TGTGCCAGTAGTACGGGACAGGGAGGCCTACAGCCCCAGCATTTT.

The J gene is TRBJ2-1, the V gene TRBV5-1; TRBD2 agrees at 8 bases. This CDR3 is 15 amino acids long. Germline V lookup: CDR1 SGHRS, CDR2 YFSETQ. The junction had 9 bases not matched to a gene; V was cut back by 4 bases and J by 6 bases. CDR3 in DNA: TGCGCCAGCAGCGTTAGCGGGGAAGGAAGCAATGAGCAGTTCTTC. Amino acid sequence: CASSVSGEGSNEQFF.

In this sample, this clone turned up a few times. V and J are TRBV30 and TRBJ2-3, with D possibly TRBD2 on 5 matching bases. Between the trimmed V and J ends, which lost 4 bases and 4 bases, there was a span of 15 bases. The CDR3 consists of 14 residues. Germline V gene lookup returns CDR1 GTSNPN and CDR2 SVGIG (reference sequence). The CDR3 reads CAWTRPGSADTQYF. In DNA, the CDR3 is TGTGCCTGGACGAGACCGGGGTCGGCAGATACGCAGTATTTT. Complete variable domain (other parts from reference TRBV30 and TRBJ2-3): SQTIHQWPATLVQPVGSPLSLECTVEGTSNPNLYWYRQAAGRGLQLLFYSVGIGQISSEVPQNLSASRPQDRQFILSSKKLLLSDSGFYLCAWTRPGSADTQYFGPGTRLTVL.

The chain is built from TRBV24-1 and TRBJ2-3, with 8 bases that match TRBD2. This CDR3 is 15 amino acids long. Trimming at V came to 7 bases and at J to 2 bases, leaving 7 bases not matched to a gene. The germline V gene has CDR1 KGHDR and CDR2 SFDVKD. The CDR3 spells CATRTLAGITDTQYF. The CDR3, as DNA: TGTGCCACCAGGACCCTAGCGGGCATCACAGATACGCAGTATTTT.